The 9 T cell receptor beta chains in this list originate from one sample, sequenced in a study of spatial heterogeneity in lung cancer. Time point defined: sample taken at primary tumor resection. The study sequenced unsorted whole RNA from tumor, nontumor lung or frozen PBMC. Via MiXCR, TCRdb re-called the 5' RACE reads, giving one row per CDR3 protein. The table includes about 2,500 distinct CDR3 sequences, under 4.5% detected once. The sequencing here drew on normal lung tissue next to the tumor, taken at surgery. The receptor source for this set is a female donor with early-stage non-small cell lung cancer.

This clonotype is medium-sized. A library made for alpha chains picked up this beta chain off target, so its size means little. The chain has TRBV25-1 and TRBJ1-2, with D maybe TRBD1 (6 bases). Germline-derived CDR1 and CDR2 are MGHDK and SYGVNS. The CDR3 has 17 residues. V shed 3 bases and J shed 3 bases, with 20 bases lying between them. CDR3 in amino acids: CASSDPKTGTGDYGYTF. CDR3 sequence (DNA): TGTGCCAGCAGTGACCCCAAAACAGGGACGGGAGACTATGGCTACACCTTC.

By proportion, this clonotype is medium-sized. Because the library targeted alpha chains, this beta chain is an off-target read whose size means little. V gene TRBV6-5 combines with J gene TRBJ2-1; D perhaps matches TRBD2 (5 bases). Germline V lookup: CDR1 MNHEY, CDR2 SVGAGI. The ends were cut back, 5 bases at V and 0 bases at J, with 11 bases in the middle. This CDR3 has 15 residues. Written as DNA, the CDR3 is TGTGCCAGCAGTCTAGGACTCTCCTCCTACAATGAGCAGTTCTTC. This sequence encodes CASSLGLSSYNEQFF.

In its sample, this clonotype was seen many times. As an off-target read in a library built for alpha chains, this beta chain has a frequency of little significance. V is TRBV7-3 and J is TRBJ2-1; D gene uncertain. The CDR3 length is 13 residues. Germline loops: CDR1 SGHTA, CDR2 FQGTGA. The V and J ends lost 4 bases and 6 bases respectively, with 10 bases between them. The CDR3 bases are TGTGCCAGCAGCTCTGGACCGACCAATGAGCAGTTCTTC. It yields the protein CASSSGPTNEQFF.

Many counts were recorded for this clonotype. This beta chain represents an off-target read in a library built for alpha chains; its size is of limited meaning. This sequence joins TRBV6-5 and TRBJ2-3; possible D gene TRBD1, 6 bases. V was clipped by 1 base and J by 1 base, with 9 bases between them. Germline values: CDR1 MNHEY, CDR2 SVGAGI. CDR3 length: 15 residues. The CDR3 loop reads CASSYYRQGTDTQYF. The CDR3 DNA sequence: TGTGCCAGCAGTTACTACCGACAGGGCACAGATACGCAGTATTTT.

This clonotype is classed as medium-sized. This beta chain is off target for a library built for alpha chains, so its abundance means little. V and J are TRBV29-1 and TRBJ2-3, with 7 bases identical to TRBD1. CDR1 is SQVTM and CDR2 is ANQGSEA in the germline V gene. The CDR3 runs 14 residues. V lost 2 bases to trimming and J lost 5 bases; unmatched junction nucleotides: 7. For the CDR3, the DNA is TGCAGCGTTGAATCCGGGACAGTGGGAGATACGCAGTATTTT. Translated, it gives CSVESGTVGDTQYF.

This clonotype came up a few times. This beta chain came through as a stray read in a library set up for alpha chains, and its size says little. The chain carries TRBV12-5 and TRBJ1-1; D call uncertain. The V gene lost 4 bases and the J gene lost 7 bases, with 13 bases spanning the gap. This CDR3 is built from 13 residues. The V gene's germline CDR1 is LGHNT and CDR2 FRNRAP. The CDR3 loop is CASGSDVPSEAFF. DNA of the CDR3: TGTGCTAGTGGTTCGGATGTCCCAAGTGAAGCTTTCTTT. The complete variable domain, with remaining parts taken from reference TRBV12-5 and TRBJ1-1, reads DARVTQTPRHKVTEMGQEVTMRCQPILGHNTVFWYRQTMMQGLELLAYFRNRAPLDDSGMPKDRFSAEMPDATLATLKIQPSEPRDSAVYFCASGSDVPSEAFFGQGTRLTVV.

By its share, this clonotype is large (0.1 to 1%). This beta chain slipped into a library made for alpha chains as a stray read, so its size is not meaningful. The chain is built from TRBV12-3 or TRBV12-4 and TRBJ1-4; 11 bases match TRBD1. The CDR3 covers 14 residues. The V gene end was trimmed by 6 bases and the J gene end by 8 bases; junction bases not matched to a gene: 5. CDR3 in DNA: TGTGCCAGCAGCCCGGACAGGGGGCAGGAAAAACTGTTTTTT. Translation gives CASSPDRGQEKLFF.

Judged by abundance, this clonotype is medium-sized. As an off-target read in a library built for alpha chains, this beta chain has a frequency of little significance. The genes are TRBV2 and TRBJ2-5; TRBD2 agrees at 14 bases. The V segment lost 7 bases and the J segment 5 bases; nucleotides outside the gene matches: 9. This CDR3 comprises 16 residues. CDR1 and CDR2 from the germline V gene are SNHLY and FYNNEI. The CDR3 here is CASKPGLAGGRETQYF. CDR3 nucleotide sequence: TGTGCCAGCAAACCCGGACTAGCGGGGGGTAGGGAGACCCAGTACTTC.

In its sample, this clonotype is medium-sized. The size of this beta chain means little, since it is a stray read in a library made for alpha chains. V and J are TRBV29-1 and TRBJ2-5; 9 bases map to TRBD1. The CDR3 loop spans 14 amino acids. Per the germline V gene, CDR1 is SQVTM and CDR2 is ANQGSEA. Trimming took 4 bases from V and 4 from J; bases not matched to a gene: 7. The CDR3: CSVVEDRGTETQYF. The DNA of the CDR3 is TGCAGCGTTGTGGAGGACAGGGGTACAGAGACCCAGTACTTC.